What follows describes a single T cell receptor (beta chain). The data are from a study of blood T cell repertoires in COVID-19. The overall study: Specimens from acute and convalescent COVID-19 originated in the United States, Italy and Spain. Sources were T cells, B-cell-depleted T cells, or PBMCs; the material itself was cDNA or gDNA.

Trimming stripped 0 bases from V and 0 bases from J, with 4 bases between. This CDR3 spans 14 amino acids. Germline V gene lookup returns CDR1 SGDLS and CDR2 YYNGEE. Original processing methods: Amplification of reference gene primers was used by the study to estimate nucleated cell counts. Using immunoSEQ multiplex PCR, the repertoire was profiled, and TCRdb retains in-frame clones only, with some absent. V and J calls and clone size are given by that table; D and trimming were obtained from the DNA. The sample has 270,000 or so clones; about four fifths are singletons. The clonotype comes from a woman aged 18-29 years with acute or convalescent COVID-19. This chain links TRBV9 with TRBJ1-3; D is undetermined. The source material was peripheral blood. CDR3 region: CASSVDSSGNTIYF. Written as DNA, the CDR3 is TGTGCCAGCAGCGTAGACAGCTCTGGAAACACCATATATTTT.